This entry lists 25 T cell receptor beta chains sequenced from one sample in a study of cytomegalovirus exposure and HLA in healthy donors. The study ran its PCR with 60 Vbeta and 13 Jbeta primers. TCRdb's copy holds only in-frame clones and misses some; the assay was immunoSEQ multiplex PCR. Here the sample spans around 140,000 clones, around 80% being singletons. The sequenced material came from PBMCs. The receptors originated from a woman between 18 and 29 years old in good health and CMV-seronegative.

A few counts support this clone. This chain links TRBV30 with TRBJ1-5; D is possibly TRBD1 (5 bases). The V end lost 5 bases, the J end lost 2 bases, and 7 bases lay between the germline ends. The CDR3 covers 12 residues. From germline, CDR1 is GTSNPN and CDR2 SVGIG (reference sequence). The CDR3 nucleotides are TGTGCCTGGCAGGGTGGCAATCAGCCCCAGCATTTT. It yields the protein CAWQGGNQPQHF.

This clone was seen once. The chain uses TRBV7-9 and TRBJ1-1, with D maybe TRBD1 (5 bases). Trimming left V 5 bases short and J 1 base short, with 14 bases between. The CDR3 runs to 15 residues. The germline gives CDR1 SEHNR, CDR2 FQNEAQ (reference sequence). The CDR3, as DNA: TGTGCCAGCAGCGCACACTCCGACAGGAACACTGAAGCTTTCTTT. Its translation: CASSAHSDRNTEAFF.

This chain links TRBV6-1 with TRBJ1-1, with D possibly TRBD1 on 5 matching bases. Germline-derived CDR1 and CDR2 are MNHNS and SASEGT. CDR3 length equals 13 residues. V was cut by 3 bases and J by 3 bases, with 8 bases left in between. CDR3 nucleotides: TGTGCCAGCAGTGAGGGGCCCTACACTGAAGCTTTCTTT. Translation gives CASSEGPYTEAFF.

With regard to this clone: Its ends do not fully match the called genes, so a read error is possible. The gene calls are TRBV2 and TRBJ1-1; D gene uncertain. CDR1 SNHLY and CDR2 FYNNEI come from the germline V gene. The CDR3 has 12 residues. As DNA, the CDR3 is TGTGCCAGCAGCCCTGCCGCGGCGGAAGTTTTCTTT. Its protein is CASSPAAAEVFF. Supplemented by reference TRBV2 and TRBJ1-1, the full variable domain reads EPEVTQTPSHQVTQMGQEVILRCVPISNHLYFYWYRQILGQKVEFLVSFYNNEISEKSEIFDDQFSVERPDGSNFTLKIRSTKLEDSAMYFCASSPAAAEVFFGQGTRLTVV.

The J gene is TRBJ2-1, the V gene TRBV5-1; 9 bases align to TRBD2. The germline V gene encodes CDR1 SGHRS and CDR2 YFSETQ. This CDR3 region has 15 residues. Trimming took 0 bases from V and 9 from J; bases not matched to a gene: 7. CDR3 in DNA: TGCGCCAGCAGCTTGGTCGCGGGAGGGATGGGTGAGCAGTTCTTC. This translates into CASSLVAGGMGEQFF.

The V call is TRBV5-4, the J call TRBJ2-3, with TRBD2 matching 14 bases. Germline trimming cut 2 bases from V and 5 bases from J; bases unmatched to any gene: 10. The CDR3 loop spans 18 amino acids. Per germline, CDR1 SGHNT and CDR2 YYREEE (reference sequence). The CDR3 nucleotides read TGTGCCAGCAGCTTCCGACTAGCGGGAGGGGGACTGGGAGATACGCAGTATTTT. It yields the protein CASSFRLAGGGLGDTQYF. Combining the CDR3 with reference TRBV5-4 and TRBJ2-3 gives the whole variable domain ETGVTQSPTHLIKTRGQQVTLRCSSQSGHNTVSWYQQALGQGPQFIFQYYREEENGRGNFPPRFSGLQFPNYSSELNVNALELDDSALYLCASSFRLAGGGLGDTQYFGPGTRLTVL.

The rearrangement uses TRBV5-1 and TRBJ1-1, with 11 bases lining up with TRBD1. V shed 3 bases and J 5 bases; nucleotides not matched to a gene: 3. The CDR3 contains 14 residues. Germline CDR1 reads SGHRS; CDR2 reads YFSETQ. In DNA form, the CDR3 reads TGCGCCAGCAGCTCTGGACAGGGGGCGACTGAAGCTTTCTTT. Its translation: CASSSGQGATEAFF.

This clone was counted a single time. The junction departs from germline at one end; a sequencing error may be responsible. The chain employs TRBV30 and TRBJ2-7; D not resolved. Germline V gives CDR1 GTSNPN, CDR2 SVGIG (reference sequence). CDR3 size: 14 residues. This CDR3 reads CARSVSDSLYEQYF. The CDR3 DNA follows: TGTGCCAGGAGTGTATCCGATTCACTCTACGAGCAGTACTTC.

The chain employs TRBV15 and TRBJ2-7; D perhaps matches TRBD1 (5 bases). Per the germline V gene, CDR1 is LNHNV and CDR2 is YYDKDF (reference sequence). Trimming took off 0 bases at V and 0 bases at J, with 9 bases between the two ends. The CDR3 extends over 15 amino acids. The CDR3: CATSRDDSSSYEQYF. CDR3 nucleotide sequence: TGTGCCACCAGCAGAGACGACAGCTCCTCCTACGAGCAGTACTTC.

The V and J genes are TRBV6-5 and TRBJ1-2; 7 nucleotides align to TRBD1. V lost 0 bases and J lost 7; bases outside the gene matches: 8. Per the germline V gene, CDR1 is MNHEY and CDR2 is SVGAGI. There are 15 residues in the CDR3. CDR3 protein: CASSYSTTGQSGYTF. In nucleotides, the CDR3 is TGTGCCAGCAGTTACTCTACGACAGGGCAGAGTGGCTACACCTTC.

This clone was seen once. The CDR3 sequence: CASSQRAQGDTEAFF. The CDR3 DNA sequence: TGCGCCAGCAGCCAAAGAGCTCAGGGGGACACTGAAGCTTTCTTT. V gene TRBV5-1 combines with J gene TRBJ1-1; TRBD1 aligns across 7 bases. The CDR3 has 15 amino acids. V gave up 4 bases and J gave up 3 bases; unmatched junction bases: 9. CDR1 is SGHRS, CDR2 YFSETQ, per germline.

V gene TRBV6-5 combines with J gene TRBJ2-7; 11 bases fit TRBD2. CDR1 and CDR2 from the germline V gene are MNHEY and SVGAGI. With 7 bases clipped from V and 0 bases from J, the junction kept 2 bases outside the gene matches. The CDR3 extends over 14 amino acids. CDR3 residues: CASTGTSGSYEQYF. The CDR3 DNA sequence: TGTGCCAGCACCGGGACTAGCGGCTCCTACGAGCAGTACTTC.

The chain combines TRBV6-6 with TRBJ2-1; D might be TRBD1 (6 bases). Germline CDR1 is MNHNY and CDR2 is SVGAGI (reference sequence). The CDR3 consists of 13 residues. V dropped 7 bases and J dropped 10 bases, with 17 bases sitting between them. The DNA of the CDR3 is TGTGCCAGCACCTCCTCCGGACAGAGAGAGCAGTTCTTC. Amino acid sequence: CASTSSGQREQFF.

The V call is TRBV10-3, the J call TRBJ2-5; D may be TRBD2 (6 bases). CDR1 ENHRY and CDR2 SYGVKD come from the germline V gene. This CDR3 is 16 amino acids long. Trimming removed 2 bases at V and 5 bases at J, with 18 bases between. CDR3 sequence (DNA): TGTGCCATCAGTGAGCTGGGGGGAACAGGTGGTGAGACCCAGTACTTC. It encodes CAISELGGTGGETQYF.

CDR3 loop: CASTRGEDNEQFF. Written as DNA, the CDR3 is TGTGCCAGCACCCGGGGGGAGGACAATGAGCAGTTCTTC. The rearrangement joins TRBV25-1 to TRBJ2-1; 7 bases line up with TRBD2. The germline V gene has CDR1 MGHDK and CDR2 SYGVNS. V gave up 7 bases and J gave up 5 bases; unmatched junction bases: 5. The CDR3 is 13 amino acids.

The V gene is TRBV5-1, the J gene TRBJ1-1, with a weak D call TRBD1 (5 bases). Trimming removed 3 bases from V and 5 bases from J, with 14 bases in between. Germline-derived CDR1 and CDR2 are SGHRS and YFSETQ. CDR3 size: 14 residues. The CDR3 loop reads CASSYPPRGTEAFF. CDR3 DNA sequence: TGCGCCAGCAGCTACCCTCCACGGGGGACTGAAGCTTTCTTT.

The CDR3 DNA follows: TGCGCCAGCACTAAGGGAGAAGTCGTCATGAACACTGAAGCTTTCTTT. It specifies CASTKGEVVMNTEAFF. The chain uses TRBV5-1 and TRBJ1-1; D remains ambiguous. The germline CDR1 and CDR2 sequences are SGHRS and YFSETQ. Trimming took off 6 bases at V and 0 bases at J, with 18 bases between the two ends. The CDR3 is 16 residues long.

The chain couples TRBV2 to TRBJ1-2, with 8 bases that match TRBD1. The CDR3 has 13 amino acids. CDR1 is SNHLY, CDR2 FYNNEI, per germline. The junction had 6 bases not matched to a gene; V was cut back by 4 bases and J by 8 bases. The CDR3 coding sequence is TGTGCCAGCAGTGTGGCAGGGGGCAAAGGCTACACCTTC. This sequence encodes CASSVAGGKGYTF.

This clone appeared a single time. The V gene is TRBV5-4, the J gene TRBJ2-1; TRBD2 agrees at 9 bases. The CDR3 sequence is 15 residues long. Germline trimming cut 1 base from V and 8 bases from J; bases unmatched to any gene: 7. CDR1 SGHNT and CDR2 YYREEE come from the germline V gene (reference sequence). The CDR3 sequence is CASSLSGGGAYEQFF. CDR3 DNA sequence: TGTGCCAGCAGCTTGAGTGGCGGGGGGGCCTATGAGCAGTTCTTC.

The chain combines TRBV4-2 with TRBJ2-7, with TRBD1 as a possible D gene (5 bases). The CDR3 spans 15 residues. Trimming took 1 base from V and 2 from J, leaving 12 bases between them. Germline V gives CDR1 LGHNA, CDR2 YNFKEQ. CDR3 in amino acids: CASSQGTQGPYEQYF. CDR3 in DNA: TGTGCCAGCAGCCAAGGCACGCAGGGTCCCTACGAGCAGTACTTC.

In DNA, the CDR3 is TGCGCCAGCAGCCTCGGGACTAGCGGGAGGGGAGGCTACGAGCAGTACTTC. Translating gives CASSLGTSGRGGYEQYF. This chain connects TRBV4-1 to TRBJ2-7; TRBD2 agrees at 16 bases. J lost 3 bases, V lost 4 bases, and 6 bases had no gene match. The CDR3 consists of 17 residues. CDR1 is MGHRA and CDR2 is YSYEKL in the germline V gene.

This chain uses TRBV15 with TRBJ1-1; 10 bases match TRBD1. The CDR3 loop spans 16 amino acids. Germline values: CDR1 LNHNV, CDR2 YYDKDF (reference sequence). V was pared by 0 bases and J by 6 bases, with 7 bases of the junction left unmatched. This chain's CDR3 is CATSREADRGLAEAFF. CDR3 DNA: TGTGCCACCAGCAGAGAGGCCGACAGGGGGCTAGCTGAAGCTTTCTTT.

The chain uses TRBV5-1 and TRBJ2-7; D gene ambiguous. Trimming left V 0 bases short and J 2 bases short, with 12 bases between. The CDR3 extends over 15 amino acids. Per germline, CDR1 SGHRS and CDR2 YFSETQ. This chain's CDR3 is CASSLASGSTYEQYF. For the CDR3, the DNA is TGCGCCAGCAGCTTGGCCTCGGGTAGTACCTACGAGCAGTACTTC.

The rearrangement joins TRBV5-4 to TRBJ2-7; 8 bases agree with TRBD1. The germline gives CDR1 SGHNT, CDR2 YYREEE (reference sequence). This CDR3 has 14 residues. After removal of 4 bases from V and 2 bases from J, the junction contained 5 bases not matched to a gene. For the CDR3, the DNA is TGTGCCAGCAGCGCCGACAGGGGTCCCTACGAGCAGTACTTC. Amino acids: CASSADRGPYEQYF.

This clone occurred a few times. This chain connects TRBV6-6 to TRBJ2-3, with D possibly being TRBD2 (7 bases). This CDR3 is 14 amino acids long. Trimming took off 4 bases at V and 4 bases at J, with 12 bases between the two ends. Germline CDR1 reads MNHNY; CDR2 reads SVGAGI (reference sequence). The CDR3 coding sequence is TGTGCCAGCAGTTCGGCGGGGGCAGCAGATACGCAGTATTTT. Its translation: CASSSAGAADTQYF.